One T cell receptor (beta chain) is described in this entry. This CDR3 is 19 amino acids long. The germline CDR1 and CDR2 sequences are GTSNPN and SVGIG (reference sequence). Trimming cost V 3 bases and J 0 bases, with 27 bases left between them. Libraries were prepared by immunoSEQ multiplex PCR; TCRdb keeps only in-frame clonotypes and omits some of them. The repertoire includes over 80,000 clones, over 85% of them detected once, and about 1.3% sits in the top ten. The data derive from a study of T cell changes during pregnancy in multiple sclerosis. The specimen comprised peripheral blood, sampled in the third trimester of pregnancy. This clonotype originated in a female donor in good health, enrolled as a control in a pregnancy study. This chain uses TRBV30 with TRBJ2-7; possible D gene TRBD1, 9 bases. The CDR3 is CAWRSGTGTWREASYEQYF. CDR3 in DNA: TGTGCCTGGAGGTCTGGGACAGGGACTTGGCGGGAGGCCTCCTACGAGCAGTACTTC.